The 20 T cell receptor beta chains below all came from one sample that was sequenced in a study of T cells after posttransplantation cyclophosphamide. TCRdb's table, derived via immunoSEQ multiplex PCR, lists solely in-frame clones and lacks some. This table holds under 25,000 clones with no singletons; the top ten claim 1.5% to 2%. Cyclophosphamide on days +3 and +4 followed busulfan-fludarabine conditioning and a marrow graft. The sample was PBMCs, taken after allogeneic stem cell transplant with posttransplant cyclophosphamide. Receptors were obtained from a male patient between 18 and 35 years old who received an allogeneic stem cell transplant from a related donor, was CMV-positive, and had no GVHD. Some T cells may have come from the graft donor.

This clone occurred many times. The chain joins TRBV18 to TRBJ2-1, with TRBD2 matching 13 bases. Unmatched junction bases numbered 11, after V lost 6 bases and J lost 9 bases. This CDR3 is built from 16 residues. The germline CDR1 and CDR2 sequences are KGHSH and LQKENI. CDR3 amino acids: CASSRGLAGVSIEQFF. The CDR3 DNA sequence: TGTGCCAGCTCTCGCGGACTAGCGGGAGTAAGCATTGAGCAGTTCTTC. Full variable domain (outside the CDR3, taken from reference TRBV18 and TRBJ2-1): NAGVMQNPRHLVRRRGQEARLRCSPMKGHSHVYWYRQLPEEGLKFMVYLQKENIIDESGMPKERFSAEFPKEGPSILRIQQVVRGDSAAYFCASSRGLAGVSIEQFFGPGTRLTVL.

This clone occurred many times. This chain joins TRBV6-4 and TRBJ2-3; 10 bases map to TRBD2. CDR1 MRHNA and CDR2 SNTAGT come from the germline V gene. The V segment lost 2 bases and the J segment 2 bases; nucleotides outside the gene matches: 4. The CDR3 length is 16 residues. CDR3 coding DNA: TGTGCCAGCAGTGACGGGCTAGCGGGAGACACAGATACGCAGTATTTT. It specifies CASSDGLAGDTDTQYF.

This clone was recorded many times. V is TRBV28 and J is TRBJ1-4; 8 nucleotides line up with TRBD1. In germline, CDR1 is MDHEN, CDR2 SYDVKM. The CDR3 loop spans 15 amino acids. The ends lost 4 bases at V and 4 bases at J; junction bases unmatched: 5. The CDR3 loop is CASSSDRGRNEKLFF. The DNA for the CDR3 is TGTGCCAGCAGTTCCGACAGGGGACGTAATGAAAAACTGTTTTTT.

This clone was seen ten or more times. V is TRBV7-9 and J is TRBJ2-7, with 15 bases identical to TRBD2. Per germline, CDR1 SEHNR and CDR2 FQNEAQ (reference sequence). V was pared by 4 bases and J by 4 bases, with 11 bases of the junction left unmatched. The CDR3 covers 18 residues. CDR3 sequence reads: CASSSGTSGGPTLYEQYF. CDR3 nucleotides: TGTGCCAGCAGCTCCGGGACTAGCGGGGGGCCCACTTTATACGAGCAGTACTTC.

This clone was recorded many times. This rearrangement joins TRBV6-1 to TRBJ1-2; a weak D match, TRBD1 (6 bases). The CDR3 totals 15 residues. Germline loops: CDR1 MNHNS, CDR2 SASEGT. Trimming took off 1 base at V and 0 bases at J, with 9 bases between the two ends. This CDR3 reads CASSEEAGANYGYTF. CDR3 bases: TGTGCCAGCAGTGAAGAAGCAGGGGCTAACTATGGCTACACCTTC.

This clone was observed at least ten times. The CDR3 nucleotides are TGTGCCAGCAGTGGACAGGGGGGGCCCTACGAGCAGTACTTC. Translating it yields CASSGQGGPYEQYF. V gene TRBV2 combines with J gene TRBJ2-7; TRBD1 matches at 9 bases. There are 14 residues in the CDR3. Germline V gene sequence: CDR1 SNHLY, CDR2 FYNNEI. J was trimmed by 2 bases and V by 4 bases; bases with no gene match: 3. The full variable domain, its missing parts supplied by reference TRBV2 and TRBJ2-7, is EPEVTQTPSHQVTQMGQEVILRCVPISNHLYFYWYRQILGQKVEFLVSFYNNEISEKSEIFDDQFSVERPDGSNFTLKIRSTKLEDSAMYFCASSGQGGPYEQYFGPGTRLTVT.

This clone has ten or more counts. The gene calls are TRBV28 and TRBJ1-2; D is perhaps TRBD1 (5 bases). The CDR3 is made up of 13 amino acids. Germline V gene lookup returns CDR1 MDHEN and CDR2 SYDVKM. The V end was cut by 2 bases, the J end by 11 bases, with 15 bases between. For the CDR3, the DNA is TGTGCCAGCAGTTTACTCCGGGACGGGGGTTACACCTTC. It encodes CASSLLRDGGYTF.

This clone appeared many times. The rearrangement links TRBV9 to TRBJ1-5; 8 bases map to TRBD1. Trimming took 4 bases from V and 7 from J; bases not matched to a gene: 7. The germline CDR1 and CDR2 sequences are SGDLS and YYNGEE. The CDR3 is 14 residues long. The CDR3 loop is CASSPDGQGQPQHF. CDR3 DNA sequence: TGTGCCAGCAGCCCCGATGGACAGGGACAGCCCCAGCATTTT. The full variable domain, rest sourced from reference TRBV9 and TRBJ1-5, is DSGVTQTPKHLITATGQRVTLRCSPRSGDLSVYWYQQSLDQGLQFLIQYYNGEERAKGNILERFSAQQFPDLHSELNLSSLELGDSALYFCASSPDGQGQPQHFGDGTRLSIL.

At least ten counts were recorded for this clone. The CDR3 loop reads CASSYHLTEEKLFF. The CDR3 DNA is TGTGCCAGCAGTTACCACCTTACAGAAGAAAAACTGTTTTTT. This chain connects TRBV6-6 to TRBJ1-4; no firm D call. Germline-derived CDR1 and CDR2 are MNHNY and SVGAGI (reference sequence). This CDR3 region has 14 residues. The V and J ends lost 2 bases and 8 bases respectively, with 12 bases between them.

This clone was counted ten times or more. The V and J genes are TRBV5-1 and TRBJ2-1, with a tentative D call TRBD2 (6 bases). Germline V CDR1 and CDR2: SGHRS, YFSETQ. The CDR3 sequence is 12 residues long. V was pared by 7 bases and J by 8 bases, with 13 bases between. The CDR3 region is CASRLDLYEQFF. CDR3 nucleotide sequence: TGCGCCAGCCGACTAGATCTCTATGAGCAGTTCTTC.

The chain has TRBV28 and TRBJ2-7; 7 bases align to TRBD2. The CDR3 has 17 amino acids. Germline CDR1 MDHEN, CDR2 SYDVKM. With V trimmed by 5 bases and J by 3 bases, 16 bases remained unmatched. The CDR3 DNA reads as TGTGCCAGCAGTCTCCCGCGGGCGGGGGTGCTCCTCTACGAGCAGTACTTC. This translates into CASSLPRAGVLLYEQYF.

This clone was counted at least ten times. The chain combines TRBV18 with TRBJ1-2; D may be TRBD1 (5 bases). CDR1 is KGHSH, CDR2 LQKENI, per germline. Deletions cut 0 bases from V and 7 bases from J, with 15 bases between. The CDR3 contains 15 residues. CDR3 sequence reads: CASSPPAGRKVGYTF. The CDR3 nucleotides read TGTGCCAGCTCACCACCGGCAGGGAGGAAAGTTGGCTACACCTTC.

This clone was seen repeatedly, ten times or more. The chain employs TRBV11-1 and TRBJ1-1; D not certain. V was pared by 2 bases and J by 5 bases, with 9 bases between. The CDR3 sequence is 13 residues long. CDR1 is SGHAT and CDR2 is FQDESV in the germline V gene (reference sequence). The CDR3 loop reads CASSLTEGTEAFF. CDR3 in DNA: TGTGCCAGCAGCTTAACGGAGGGTACTGAAGCTTTCTTT.

This clone occurred many times. The chain has TRBV5-1 and TRBJ2-3, with a possible D match to TRBD2 (5 bases). Germline loops: CDR1 SGHRS, CDR2 YFSETQ. Trimming stripped 5 bases from V and 6 bases from J, with 16 bases between. This CDR3 spans 14 amino acids. The CDR3 here is CASRPDYLTDTQYF. CDR3 nucleotides: TGCGCCAGCAGGCCAGACTATTTGACTGATACGCAGTATTTT.

This clone has ten or more counts. The chain has TRBV7-9 and TRBJ1-1; D possibly corresponds to TRBD1 (6 bases). The germline gives CDR1 SEHNR, CDR2 FQNEAQ (reference sequence). V gave up 5 bases and J gave up 10 bases, with 20 bases separating them. CDR3 length: 14 residues. CDR3 residues: CASSRRDTGIGAFF. The CDR3, as DNA: TGTGCCAGCAGCCGCCGGGACACTGGGATTGGAGCTTTCTTT.

This clone was picked up many times. The chain combines TRBV4-1 with TRBJ1-1, with a weak D call TRBD1 (6 bases). The CDR3 runs 16 residues. The V gene's germline CDR1 is MGHRA and CDR2 YSYEKL. V gave up 4 bases and J gave up 3 bases, with 18 bases separating them. Here the CDR3 reads CASSPISGQQHTEAFF. Here the CDR3 DNA reads TGCGCCAGCAGCCCGATTAGTGGACAGCAGCACACTGAAGCTTTCTTT.

This clone was seen ten or more times. J is TRBJ2-7 and V is TRBV14; 7 positions agree with TRBD2. This CDR3 spans 14 amino acids. V gave up 4 bases and J gave up 3 bases; unmatched junction bases: 6. Germline CDR1 SGHDN, CDR2 FVKESK. CDR3 residues: CASSPPRGNYEQYF. The CDR3 DNA reads TGTGCCAGCAGCCCACCGCGGGGGAACTACGAGCAGTACTTC.

Only a few counts were recorded for this clone. This chain joins TRBV7-9 and TRBJ2-4; 13 bases are a match to TRBD2. Trimming took 5 bases from V and 3 from J; bases not matched to a gene: 7. The CDR3 has 17 residues. Germline loops: CDR1 SEHNR, CDR2 FQNEAQ (reference sequence). Written as DNA, the CDR3 is TGTGCCAGCAGCCCAACTAGCGGGGGGGCTGGCAAAAACATTCAGTACTTC. Protein: CASSPTSGGAGKNIQYF.

In this sample, this clone turned up many times. The V call is TRBV2, the J call TRBJ2-1; 7 bases align to TRBD2. This CDR3 spans 15 amino acids. Looked up from germline, CDR1 is SNHLY and CDR2 is FYNNEI. Trimming cost V 8 bases and J 2 bases; bases outside gene matches: 9. CDR3 protein: CASAGSGQPYNEQFF. Here the CDR3 DNA reads TGTGCCAGCGCCGGTAGCGGGCAACCCTACAATGAGCAGTTCTTC.

At least ten counts were recorded for this clone. V and J are TRBV6-1 and TRBJ2-3; D perhaps matches TRBD1 (5 bases). Looked up from germline, CDR1 is MNHNS and CDR2 is SASEGT. The CDR3 is 13 amino acids. Trimming shortened V by 9 bases and J by 10 bases, and 20 bases separated the two germline ends. DNA of the CDR3: TGTGCCAGTTCGAGGATCGAGAAGGGGTCGCAGTATTTT. Amino acids: CASSRIEKGSQYF.